This record covers a single T cell receptor beta chain. TCRdb keeps only in-frame clones here, not all; method: immunoSEQ multiplex PCR. Here the sample spans about 180,000 clones, roughly 89% being singletons. This sample is part of a study of blood T cell repertoires in COVID-19. The germline gives CDR1 MNHEY, CDR2 SVGAGI. V lost 8 bases and J lost 2, with 15 bases in between. The CDR3 is 15 residues long. Sequenced: PBMCs or T cells enriched from blood (not recorded which). The genes are TRBV6-5 and TRBJ2-2; weak D call: TRBD2 (5 bases). The receptor comes from a woman in her thirties or forties with acute COVID-19. The DNA of the CDR3 is TGTGCCAGCGCCCCGGTAGAGGGAAACACCGGGGAGCTGTTTTTT. This translates into CASAPVEGNTGELFF.